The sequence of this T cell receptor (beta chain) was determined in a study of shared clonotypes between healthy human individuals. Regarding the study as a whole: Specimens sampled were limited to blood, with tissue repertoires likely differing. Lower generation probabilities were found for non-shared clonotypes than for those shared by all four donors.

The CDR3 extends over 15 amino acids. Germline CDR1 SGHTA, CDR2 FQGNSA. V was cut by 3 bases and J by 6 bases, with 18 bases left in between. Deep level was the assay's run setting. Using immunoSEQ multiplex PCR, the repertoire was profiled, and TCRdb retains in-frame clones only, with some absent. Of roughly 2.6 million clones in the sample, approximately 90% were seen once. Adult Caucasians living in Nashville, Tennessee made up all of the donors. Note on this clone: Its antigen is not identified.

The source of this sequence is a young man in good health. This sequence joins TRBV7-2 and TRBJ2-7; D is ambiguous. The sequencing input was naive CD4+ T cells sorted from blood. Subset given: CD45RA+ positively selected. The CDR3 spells CASSFRGARFSEQYF. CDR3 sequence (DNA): TGTGCCAGCAGCTTCCGCGGAGCAAGGTTCAGCGAGCAGTACTTC.